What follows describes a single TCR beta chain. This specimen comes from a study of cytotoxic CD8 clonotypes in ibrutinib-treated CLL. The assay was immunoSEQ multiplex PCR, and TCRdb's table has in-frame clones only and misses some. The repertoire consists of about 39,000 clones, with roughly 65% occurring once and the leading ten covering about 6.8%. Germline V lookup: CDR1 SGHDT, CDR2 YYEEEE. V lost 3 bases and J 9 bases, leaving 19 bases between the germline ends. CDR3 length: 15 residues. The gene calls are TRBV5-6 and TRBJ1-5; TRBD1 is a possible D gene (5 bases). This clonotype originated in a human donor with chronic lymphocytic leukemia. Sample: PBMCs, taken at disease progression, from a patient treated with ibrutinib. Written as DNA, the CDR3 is TGTGCCAGCAGCTCGTACGGGCCGAGGGGTACGCCCCAGCATTTT. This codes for CASSSYGPRGTPQHF. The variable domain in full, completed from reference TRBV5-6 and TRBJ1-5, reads DAGVTQSPTHLIKTRGQQVTLRCSPKSGHDTVSWYQQALGQGPQFIFQYYEEEERQRGNFPDRFSGHQFPNYSSELNVNALLLGDSALYLCASSSYGPRGTPQHFGDGTRLSIL.